The source of this T cell receptor beta chain is a study of T cell clones after liver transplantation. At the level of the study: As an antigen-independent comparator, third-party-reactive TCRbeta sequences came from pre-transplant mixed lymphocyte reactions. Standard immunosuppression, with no induction, continued until 12-24 months after transplant.

The protocol was immunoSEQ multiplex PCR, while the TCRdb copy is restricted to in-frame clones and leaves out a portion. The data hold some 45,000 clones, with roughly 84% observed a single time. Details on this clone: Its antigen is not identified.

The CDR3 runs 14 residues. The germline gives CDR1 ENHRY, CDR2 SYGVKD. Trimming cost V 6 bases and J 8 bases; bases outside gene matches: 12. Findings and caveats of the study: Compared with third party-reactive sequences, donor-reactive ones declined more, independent of withdrawal success.

This receptor was identified in a human patient who received a liver transplant. Some T cells may be transferred from the graft donor. The chain uses TRBV10-3 and TRBJ1-2; 7 positions agree with TRBD1. This sample comprised CD4+ T cells from blood, obtained 24 months after liver transplant. As DNA, the CDR3 is TGTGCCATCAGCGCCCTTGAGGGGGCTGGAGGCTACACCTTC. Encoded protein: CAISALEGAGGYTF.